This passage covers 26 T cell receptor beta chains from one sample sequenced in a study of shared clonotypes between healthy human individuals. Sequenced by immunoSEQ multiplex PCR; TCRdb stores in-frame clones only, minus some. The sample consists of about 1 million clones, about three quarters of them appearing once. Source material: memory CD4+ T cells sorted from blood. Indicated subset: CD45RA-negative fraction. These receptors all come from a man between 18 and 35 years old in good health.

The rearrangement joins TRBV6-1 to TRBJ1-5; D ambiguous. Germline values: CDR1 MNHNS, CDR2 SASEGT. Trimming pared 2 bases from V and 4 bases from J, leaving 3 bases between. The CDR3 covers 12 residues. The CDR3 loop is CASSERNQPQHF. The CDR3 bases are TGTGCCAGCAGTGAAAGGAATCAGCCCCAGCATTTT.

CDR3 protein: CASLGGTNTEAFF. CDR3 nucleotides: TGCGCCAGCTTAGGGGGGACGAACACTGAAGCTTTCTTT. This rearrangement joins TRBV5-1 to TRBJ1-1; D is perhaps TRBD1 (6 bases). This CDR3 is built from 13 residues. The germline gives CDR1 SGHRS, CDR2 YFSETQ. V lost 7 bases and J lost 1, with 11 bases in between. Full variable domain (outside the CDR3, taken from reference TRBV5-1 and TRBJ1-1): KAGVTQTPRYLIKTRGQQVTLSCSPISGHRSVSWYQQTPGQGLQFLFEYFSETQRNKGNFPGRFSGRQFSNSRSEMNVSTLELGDSALYLCASLGGTNTEAFFGQGTRLTVV.

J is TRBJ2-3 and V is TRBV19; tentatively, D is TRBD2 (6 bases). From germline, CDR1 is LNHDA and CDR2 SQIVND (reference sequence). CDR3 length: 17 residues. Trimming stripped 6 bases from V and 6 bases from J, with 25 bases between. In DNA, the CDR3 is TGTGCCAGTAGCCAACGTGAGATTCCTAGCGTCGGGGATACGCAGTATTTT. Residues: CASSQREIPSVGDTQYF.

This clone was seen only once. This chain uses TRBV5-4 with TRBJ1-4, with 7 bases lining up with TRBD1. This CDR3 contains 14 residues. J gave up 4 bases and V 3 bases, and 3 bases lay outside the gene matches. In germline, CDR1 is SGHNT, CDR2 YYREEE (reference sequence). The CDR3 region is CASSSGQRNEKLFF. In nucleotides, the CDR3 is TGTGCCAGCAGCTCGGGACAGCGTAATGAAAAACTGTTTTTT.

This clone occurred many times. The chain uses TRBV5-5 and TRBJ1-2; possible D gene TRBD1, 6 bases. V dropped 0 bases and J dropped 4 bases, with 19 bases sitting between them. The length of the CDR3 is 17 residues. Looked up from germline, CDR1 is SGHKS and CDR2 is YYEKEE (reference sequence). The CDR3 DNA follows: TGTGCCAGCAGCTTGGTTCAGGGGCGGAATTATGGCTATGGCTACACCTTC. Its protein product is CASSLVQGRNYGYGYTF.

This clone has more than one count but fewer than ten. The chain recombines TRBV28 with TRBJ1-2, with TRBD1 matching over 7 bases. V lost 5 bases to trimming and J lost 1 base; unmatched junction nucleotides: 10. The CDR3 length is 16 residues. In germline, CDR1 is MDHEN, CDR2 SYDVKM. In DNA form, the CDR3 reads TGTGCCAGCAGTCCGGGGGACAGCTCTTTTAACTATGGCTACACCTTC. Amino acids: CASSPGDSSFNYGYTF.

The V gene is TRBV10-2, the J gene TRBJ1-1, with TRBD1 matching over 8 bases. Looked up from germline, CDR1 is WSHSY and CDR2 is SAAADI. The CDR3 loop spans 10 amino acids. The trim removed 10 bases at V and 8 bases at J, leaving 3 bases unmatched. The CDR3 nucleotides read TGCGCCACCCAGGGGGCGGAAGCTTTCTTT. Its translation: CATQGAEAFF.

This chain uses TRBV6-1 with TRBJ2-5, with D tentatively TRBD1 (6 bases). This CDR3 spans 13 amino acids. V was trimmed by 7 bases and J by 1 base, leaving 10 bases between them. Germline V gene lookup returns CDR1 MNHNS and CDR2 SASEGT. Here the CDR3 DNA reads TGTGCCAGCACTTGGACAGTCCAAGAGACCCAGTACTTC. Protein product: CASTWTVQETQYF.

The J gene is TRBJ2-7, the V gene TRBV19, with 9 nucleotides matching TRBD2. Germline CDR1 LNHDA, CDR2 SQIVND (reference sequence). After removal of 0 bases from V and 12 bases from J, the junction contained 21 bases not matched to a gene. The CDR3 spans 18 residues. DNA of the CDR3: TGTGCCAGTAGTATAGACCCCCGAGGTAGCGGGAGTATTACGAGTTTGTACTTC. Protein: CASSIDPRGSGSITSLYF.

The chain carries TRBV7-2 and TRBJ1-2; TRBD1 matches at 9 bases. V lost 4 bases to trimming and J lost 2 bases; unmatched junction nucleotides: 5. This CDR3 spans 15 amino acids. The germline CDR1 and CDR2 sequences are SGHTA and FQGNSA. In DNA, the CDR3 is TGTGCCAGCAGCTCAAGGACAGGGGAAAACTATGGCTACACCTTC. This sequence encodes CASSSRTGENYGYTF.

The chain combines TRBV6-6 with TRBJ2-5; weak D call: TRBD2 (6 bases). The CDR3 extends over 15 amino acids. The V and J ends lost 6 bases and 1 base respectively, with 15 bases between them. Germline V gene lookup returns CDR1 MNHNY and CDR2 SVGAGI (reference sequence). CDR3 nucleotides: TGTGCCAGCAGGCCTGGGGGGACGGGCCAAGAGACCCAGTACTTC. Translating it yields CASRPGGTGQETQYF.

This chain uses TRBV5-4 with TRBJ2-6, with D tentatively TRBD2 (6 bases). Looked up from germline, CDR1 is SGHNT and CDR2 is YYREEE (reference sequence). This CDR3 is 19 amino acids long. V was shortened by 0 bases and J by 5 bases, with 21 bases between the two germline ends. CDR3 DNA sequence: TGTGCCAGCAGCTTGGTCCGGGACTCTTCTGGACGGAGGGCCAACGTCCTGACTTTC. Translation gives CASSLVRDSSGRRANVLTF.

This chain's CDR3 is CASSLLAGGPETQYF. In nucleotides, the CDR3 is TGTGCCAGCAGTCTCCTAGCGGGGGGGCCGGAGACCCAGTACTTC. V gene TRBV28 combines with J gene TRBJ2-5; 12 nucleotides align to TRBD2. V was pared by 5 bases and J by 5 bases, with 6 bases of the junction left unmatched. The length of the CDR3 is 15 residues. The V gene's germline CDR1 is MDHEN and CDR2 SYDVKM.

The CDR3 loop reads CASSLFRIRAQFF. The CDR3 DNA sequence: TGTGCCAGCAGTTTATTTCGGATCCGGGCGCAGTTCTTC. The chain uses TRBV28 and TRBJ2-1; D gene ambiguous. V was shortened by 1 base and J by 12 bases, with 13 bases between the two germline ends. Per germline, CDR1 MDHEN and CDR2 SYDVKM. CDR3 length: 13 residues.

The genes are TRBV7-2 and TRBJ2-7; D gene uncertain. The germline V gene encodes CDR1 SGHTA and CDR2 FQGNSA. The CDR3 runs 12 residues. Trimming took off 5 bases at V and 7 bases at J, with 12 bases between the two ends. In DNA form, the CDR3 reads TGTGCCAGCAGCACGACTCGGGTTGAGCAGTACTTC. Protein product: CASSTTRVEQYF.

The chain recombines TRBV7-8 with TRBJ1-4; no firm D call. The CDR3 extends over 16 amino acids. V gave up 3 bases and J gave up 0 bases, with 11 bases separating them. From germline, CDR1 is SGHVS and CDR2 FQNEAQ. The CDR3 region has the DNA TGTGCCAGCAGCTTGGGCGCGTTCTCAACTAATGAAAAACTGTTTTTT. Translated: CASSLGAFSTNEKLFF. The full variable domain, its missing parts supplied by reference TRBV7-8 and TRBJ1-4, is GAGVSQSPRYKVAKRGQDVALRCDPISGHVSLFWYQQALGQGPEFLTYFQNEAQLDKSGLPSDRFFAERPEGSVSTLKIQRTQQEDSAVYLCASSLGAFSTNEKLFFGSGTQLSVL.

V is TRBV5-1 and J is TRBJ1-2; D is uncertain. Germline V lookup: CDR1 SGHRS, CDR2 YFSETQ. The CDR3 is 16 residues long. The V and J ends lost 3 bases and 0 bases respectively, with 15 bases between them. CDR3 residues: CASSSGGPSPNYGYTF. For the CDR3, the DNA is TGCGCCAGCAGCTCGGGTGGGCCCTCTCCTAACTATGGCTACACCTTC.

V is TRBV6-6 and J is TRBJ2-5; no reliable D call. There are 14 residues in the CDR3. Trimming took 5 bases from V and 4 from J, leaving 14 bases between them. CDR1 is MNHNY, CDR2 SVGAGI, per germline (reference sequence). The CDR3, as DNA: TGTGCCAGCAGTCCCGGGCCCGCAAGAGAGACCCAGTACTTC. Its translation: CASSPGPARETQYF.

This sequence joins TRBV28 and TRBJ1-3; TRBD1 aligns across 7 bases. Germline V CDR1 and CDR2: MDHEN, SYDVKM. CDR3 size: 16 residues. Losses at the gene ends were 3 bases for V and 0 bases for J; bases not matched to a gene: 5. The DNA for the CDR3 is TGTGCCAGCAGTTTTTTACAGGGGACCTCTGGAAACACCATATATTTT. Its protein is CASSFLQGTSGNTIYF.

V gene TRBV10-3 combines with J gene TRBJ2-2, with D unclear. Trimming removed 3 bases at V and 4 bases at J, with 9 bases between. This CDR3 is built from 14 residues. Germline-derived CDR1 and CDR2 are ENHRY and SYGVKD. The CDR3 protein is CAISDPGPTGELFF. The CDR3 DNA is TGTGCCATCAGTGACCCCGGACCCACCGGGGAGCTGTTTTTT.

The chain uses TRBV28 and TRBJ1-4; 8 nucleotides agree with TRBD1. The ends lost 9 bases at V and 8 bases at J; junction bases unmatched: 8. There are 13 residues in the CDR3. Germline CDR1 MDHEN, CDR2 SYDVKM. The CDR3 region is CASTGGGIEKLFF. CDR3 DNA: TGTGCCAGTACAGGGGGTGGAATCGAAAAACTGTTTTTT.

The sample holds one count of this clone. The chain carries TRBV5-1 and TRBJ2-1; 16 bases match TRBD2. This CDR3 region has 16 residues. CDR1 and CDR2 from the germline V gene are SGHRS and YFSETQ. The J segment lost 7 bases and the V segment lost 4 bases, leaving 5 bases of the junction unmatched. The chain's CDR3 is CASSTGTSGRGNEQFF. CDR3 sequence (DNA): TGCGCCAGCAGCACCGGGACTAGCGGGAGGGGGAATGAGCAGTTCTTC.

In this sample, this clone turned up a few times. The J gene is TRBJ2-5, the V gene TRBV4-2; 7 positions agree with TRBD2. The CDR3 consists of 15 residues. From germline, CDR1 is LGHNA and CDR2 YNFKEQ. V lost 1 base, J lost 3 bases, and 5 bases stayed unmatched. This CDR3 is CASSQGRGGEETQYF. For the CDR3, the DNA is TGTGCCAGCAGCCAAGGGAGGGGAGGGGAAGAGACCCAGTACTTC.

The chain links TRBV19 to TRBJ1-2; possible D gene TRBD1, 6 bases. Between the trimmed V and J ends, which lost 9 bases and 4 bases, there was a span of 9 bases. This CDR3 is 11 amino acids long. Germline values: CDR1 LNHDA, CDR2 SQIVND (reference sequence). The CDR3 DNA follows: TGTGCCAGCCGGACAGCCTATGGCTACACCTTC. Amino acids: CASRTAYGYTF.

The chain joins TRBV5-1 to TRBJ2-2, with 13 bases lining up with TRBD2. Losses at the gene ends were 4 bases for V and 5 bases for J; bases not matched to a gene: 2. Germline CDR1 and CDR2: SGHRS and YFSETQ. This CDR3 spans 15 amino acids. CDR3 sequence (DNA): TGCGCCAGCAGCCCGACTAGCGGGAGGACCGGGGAGCTGTTTTTT. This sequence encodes CASSPTSGRTGELFF.

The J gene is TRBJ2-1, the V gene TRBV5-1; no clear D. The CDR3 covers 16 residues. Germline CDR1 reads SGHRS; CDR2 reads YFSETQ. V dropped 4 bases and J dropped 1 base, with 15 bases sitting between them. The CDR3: CASSRPSAASYNEQFF. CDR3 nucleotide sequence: TGCGCCAGCAGCCGTCCATCTGCCGCGTCCTACAATGAGCAGTTCTTC.